Listed here are 21 T cell receptor beta chains from one sample, sequenced in a study of blood T cells in healthy people across ages. For the second PCR, which ran for roughly 6 to 12 cycles, a sample-barcoded 5' primer and a J-beta primer mix were used. TCRdb re-derived calls from the 5' RACE reads in MiXCR, one entry per CDR3 protein. This sample has 500,000 to 550,000 distinct CDR3 sequences, with about 24% found just once. The data were also submitted as part of a second study, on T cells of mothers and their children.

The source material was blood. The source is a boy between 10 and 17 years old in good health.

This clonotype has more than one count but fewer than ten. This chain connects TRBV6-5 to TRBJ2-1, with 11 bases matching TRBD2. Germline CDR1 is MNHEY and CDR2 is SVGAGI. This CDR3 region has 16 residues. Trimming removed 0 bases from V and 7 bases from J; junction bases left unmatched: 5. CDR3 residues: CASSYSSGLAGNEQFF. CDR3 DNA: TGTGCCAGCAGTTACTCGAGCGGACTAGCGGGTAATGAGCAGTTCTTC.

The J gene is TRBJ1-4, the V gene TRBV5-1; 7 nucleotides agree with TRBD1. The CDR3 consists of 15 residues. Trimming cost V 0 bases and J 7 bases; bases outside gene matches: 6. Looked up from germline, CDR1 is SGHRS and CDR2 is YFSETQ. CDR3 amino acids: CASSLVTGRGEKLFF. Here the CDR3 DNA reads TGCGCCAGCAGCTTGGTGACAGGGCGAGGTGAAAAACTGTTTTTT. The whole variable domain, filled in from reference TRBV5-1 and TRBJ1-4, reads KAGVTQTPRYLIKTRGQQVTLSCSPISGHRSVSWYQQTPGQGLQFLFEYFSETQRNKGNFPGRFSGRQFSNSRSEMNVSTLELGDSALYLCASSLVTGRGEKLFFGSGTQLSVL.

The chain links TRBV12-3 or TRBV12-4 to TRBJ2-7; 7 bases agree with TRBD1. J gave up 3 bases and V 6 bases, and 11 bases lay outside the gene matches. This CDR3 is built from 15 residues. CDR3 loop: CASRDRGQSFYEQYF. As DNA, the CDR3 is TGTGCCAGCAGGGACCGGGGACAGTCATTCTACGAGCAGTACTTC.

The rearrangement uses TRBV11-2 and TRBJ2-5; D unresolved. V was pared by 1 base and J by 5 bases, with 11 bases between. Germline V gene lookup returns CDR1 SGHAT and CDR2 FQNNGV. The CDR3 consists of 14 residues. CDR3 residues: CASSLGSRRETQYF. In nucleotides, the CDR3 is TGTGCCAGCAGCTTAGGGAGCAGGCGGGAGACCCAGTACTTC.

This chain joins TRBV28 and TRBJ2-7; D gene uncertain. Germline CDR1 is MDHEN and CDR2 is SYDVKM. The germline V and J ends were trimmed by 3 bases and 0 bases, with 12 bases remaining between them. The CDR3 spans 15 residues. The CDR3 protein is CASSFRGTLSYEQYF. The CDR3 bases are TGTGCCAGCAGTTTTCGAGGCACACTCTCCTACGAGCAGTACTTC.

The gene calls are TRBV19 and TRBJ2-7; TRBD2 is a possible D gene (5 bases). Germline V gene data show CDR1 as LNHDA and CDR2 as SQIVND (reference sequence). V was shortened by 5 bases and J by 6 bases, with 14 bases between the two germline ends. The CDR3 has 13 residues. DNA for the CDR3: TGTGCCAGTAGTTGGAGGCTAGCAAGCGAGCAGTACTTC. This sequence encodes CASSWRLASEQYF.

This clonotype has just a few counts. V and J are TRBV6-2 or TRBV6-3 and TRBJ2-5; the D is unclear. The CDR3 is 16 residues long. CDR1 is MNHEY, CDR2 SVGEGT, per germline. Trimming stripped 2 bases from V and 5 bases from J, with 18 bases between. The CDR3 DNA follows: TGTGCCAGCAGTTACCCGCAGGACCACGAGAAGGAGACCCAGTACTTC. Its protein product is CASSYPQDHEKETQYF.

In this sample, this clonotype turned up a few times. The chain combines TRBV28 with TRBJ2-7; 9 nucleotides align to TRBD2. The CDR3 contains 14 residues. Trimming cost V 6 bases and J 7 bases; bases outside gene matches: 10. Germline CDR1 and CDR2: MDHEN and SYDVKM. CDR3 amino acids: CASSQGLAAREQYF. CDR3 bases: TGTGCCAGCAGCCAGGGACTAGCCGCGCGGGAGCAGTACTTC.

The chain has TRBV28 and TRBJ2-2, with TRBD2 matching over 11 bases. V gave up 5 bases and J gave up 7 bases; unmatched junction bases: 9. The CDR3 runs to 16 residues. CDR1 and CDR2 (germline): MDHEN, SYDVKM. The CDR3 DNA reads as TGTGCCAGCAGTATTCAGGGGACTAGCGGTATCGGGGAGCTGTTTTTT. Protein sequence: CASSIQGTSGIGELFF.

This clonotype was recorded many times. The J gene is TRBJ2-5, the V gene TRBV7-9, with D possibly matching TRBD1 (6 bases). The CDR3 is 13 amino acids. Germline V gene sequence: CDR1 SEHNR, CDR2 FQNEAQ (reference sequence). The germline V and J ends were trimmed by 5 bases and 8 bases, with 15 bases remaining between them. CDR3 amino acids: CASSPGQLGTQYF. As DNA, the CDR3 is TGTGCCAGCAGCCCCGGACAGCTCGGAACCCAGTACTTC.

This clonotype has more than one count but fewer than ten. This chain uses TRBV29-1 with TRBJ1-2, with D maybe TRBD1 (6 bases). Trimming pared 3 bases from V and 5 bases from J, leaving 16 bases between. The CDR3 has 14 amino acids. The germline V gene encodes CDR1 SQVTM and CDR2 ANQGSEA. The CDR3 bases are TGCAGCGTTGAGATTCCGGGGGCCGGGTATGGCTACACCTTC. It specifies CSVEIPGAGYGYTF.

The chain recombines TRBV7-6 with TRBJ2-7, with D possibly being TRBD2 (7 bases). The V end lost 1 base, the J end lost 2 bases, and 15 bases lay between the germline ends. There are 16 residues in the CDR3. The germline V gene encodes CDR1 SGHVS and CDR2 FNYEAQ. In DNA form, the CDR3 reads TGTGCCAGCAGCTTAGGTGTGGTAGGGGGGGCCTACGAGCAGTACTTC. Amino acid sequence: CASSLGVVGGAYEQYF.

The J gene is TRBJ1-1, the V gene TRBV7-6; D is unclear. V was trimmed by 7 bases and J by 6 bases, leaving 12 bases between them. The CDR3 contains 12 residues. Germline CDR1 is SGHVS and CDR2 is FNYEAQ. CDR3 protein: CASTSVVSEAFF. CDR3 DNA: TGTGCCAGCACCTCAGTGGTTTCTGAAGCTTTCTTT.

This chain connects TRBV20-1 to TRBJ2-5; 10 bases align to TRBD1. Germline-derived CDR1 and CDR2 are DFQATT and SNEGSKA (reference sequence). With 5 bases clipped from V and 5 bases from J, the junction kept 8 bases outside the gene matches. The CDR3 totals 14 residues. In DNA form, the CDR3 reads TGCAGTGCTGCCCGACAGGGGGCACGGGAGACCCAGTACTTC. It encodes CSAARQGARETQYF.

CDR3 sequence reads: CASKAGQGNYNEQFF. The CDR3 DNA reads TGTGCCAGCAAGGCGGGACAGGGGAACTACAATGAGCAGTTCTTC. The rearrangement links TRBV6-1 to TRBJ2-1; TRBD1 agrees at 10 bases. Germline V gives CDR1 MNHNS, CDR2 SASEGT. CDR3 length: 15 residues. V was clipped by 7 bases and J by 3 bases; unmatched bases: 6.

V is TRBV12-5 and J is TRBJ2-5; no clear D gene. The assigned J gene may be wrong: the sequence end matches TRBJ2-1 better. This CDR3 has 12 residues. CDR1 is LGHNT, CDR2 FRNRAP, per germline. Written as DNA, the CDR3 is TGTGCTAGTGGTCGATATGGGTATGAGCAGTTCTTC. Its translation: CASGRYGYEQFF.

This clonotype was counted at least ten times. The chain couples TRBV20-1 to TRBJ2-7; 7 bases align to TRBD1. The CDR3 length is 14 residues. CDR1 DFQATT and CDR2 SNEGSKA come from the germline V gene (reference sequence). V gave up 4 bases and J gave up 3 bases; unmatched junction bases: 9. CDR3: CSATPGTDYYEQYF. CDR3 sequence (DNA): TGCAGTGCTACCCCCGGGACAGATTACTACGAGCAGTACTTC.

Points on this clonotype: A much larger clonotype is one base distant, so this may be a read error. This chain links TRBV15 with TRBJ2-5, with D tentatively TRBD1 (5 bases). CDR1 and CDR2 (germline): LNHNV, YYDKDF (reference sequence). The CDR3 runs to 13 residues. CDR3 amino acids: CATSPRQQEAQYF. CDR3 in DNA: TGTGCCACCAGCCCACGACAGCAAGAGGCCCAGTACTTC.

This clonotype was recorded at least ten times. The chain combines TRBV28 with TRBJ2-5, with a weak D call TRBD2 (6 bases). The CDR3 sequence is 17 residues long. Germline V gene data show CDR1 as MDHEN and CDR2 as SYDVKM. V lost 3 bases and J lost 2, with 19 bases in between. The CDR3 is CASSFDYYGGEQETQYF. CDR3 bases: TGTGCCAGCAGTTTTGACTACTACGGGGGTGAACAAGAGACCCAGTACTTC.

At least ten counts were recorded for this clonotype. V and J are TRBV27 and TRBJ2-3; no clear D. The CDR3 spans 11 residues. Germline V lookup: CDR1 MNHEY, CDR2 SMNVEV (reference sequence). The V end was cut by 6 bases, the J end by 2 bases, with 3 bases between. This chain's CDR3 is CASSSTDTQYF. For the CDR3, the DNA is TGTGCCAGCAGCTCCACAGATACGCAGTATTTT.

The chain uses TRBV29-1 and TRBJ1-2, with TRBD1 as a possible D gene (5 bases). Germline V CDR1 and CDR2: SQVTM, ANQGSEA. V dropped 3 bases and J dropped 5 bases, with 16 bases sitting between them. The CDR3 covers 14 residues. CDR3 in amino acids: CSVDPSGEGYGYTF. The CDR3, as DNA: TGCAGCGTTGACCCCTCGGGAGAGGGGTATGGCTACACCTTC.